This T cell receptor beta chain came from a study of cytomegalovirus exposure and HLA in healthy donors. Study results and limitations: An ancestry cluster, one associated with Asian ancestry, reportedly showed fewer N-insertions than the approximately 670-donor mean in a later analysis. Donor immune exposure was known only as CMV serostatus. V- and J-gene trimming in TCR beta was tied to a missense DCLRE1C variant by an analysis performed later.

PCR amplification relied on 60 Vbeta primers (plus 13 Jbeta primers). Original analysis: In a later analysis, of tens of millions of unique beta chains, roughly 9.9 million appeared in at least two donors. Profiled with immunoSEQ multiplex PCR; TCRdb holds only in-frame clones, not every one. Clone size and the V and J calls come from that table; the DNA yielded D and trimming. The listing records 95,000 to 150,000 clones. Worth noting for this clone: Its antigen is unknown.

V dropped 0 bases and J dropped 5 bases, with 17 bases sitting between them. The CDR3 totals 17 residues. Germline CDR1 is LNHNV and CDR2 is YYDKDF (reference sequence). The sample consisted of PBMCs. The rearrangement joins TRBV15 to TRBJ1-5, with a possible D match to TRBD1 (6 bases). The TCR was taken from a man between 18 and 29 years old in good health and CMV-seronegative. CDR3 protein: CATSRDRPTGWDQPQHF. CDR3 bases: TGTGCCACCAGCAGAGATAGGCCCACAGGGTGGGATCAGCCCCAGCATTTT.